This T cell receptor (beta chain) comes out of a study of blood T cell repertoires in COVID-19. On the study more broadly: Researchers got acute and convalescent COVID-19 samples from the United States, Italy and Spain.

Germline values: CDR1 SGHAT, CDR2 FQNNGV. The CDR3 sequence is 10 residues long. The V gene lost 3 bases and the J gene lost 11 bases, with 7 bases spanning the gap. Produced via immunoSEQ multiplex PCR; TCRdb's table is partial and in-frame only. The sample has about 190,000 clones, about 82% seen once. Those who participated ranged in age from roughly 18 to 90 years and resided in about two dozen US areas. Researchers sorted participants into cohorts using their self-reported clinical history. This TCR derives from a man aged 35 to 55 with acute COVID-19. Sequencing was done on a sample of PBMCs or T cells enriched from blood (not recorded which). V and J are TRBV11-2 and TRBJ1-1; D not certain. The CDR3 region has the DNA TGTGCCAGCAGCTTGGCCGGGGCTTTCTTT. The encoded protein is CASSLAGAFF.